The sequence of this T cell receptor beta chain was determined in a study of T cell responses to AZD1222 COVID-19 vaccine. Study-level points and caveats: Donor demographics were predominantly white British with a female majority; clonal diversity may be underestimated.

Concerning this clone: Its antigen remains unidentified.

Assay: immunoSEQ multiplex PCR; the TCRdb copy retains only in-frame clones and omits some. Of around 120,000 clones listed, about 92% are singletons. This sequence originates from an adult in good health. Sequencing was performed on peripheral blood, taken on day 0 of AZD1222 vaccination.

The CDR3 sequence: CSVGPTDDNYGYTF. Here the CDR3 DNA reads TGCAGCGTTGGCCCCACAGACGATAACTATGGCTACACCTTC. The chain has TRBV29-1 and TRBJ1-2; D is unclear. The germline V and J ends were trimmed by 4 bases and 1 base, with 13 bases remaining between them. Germline V gene lookup returns CDR1 SQVTM and CDR2 ANQGSEA. This CDR3 is built from 14 residues.